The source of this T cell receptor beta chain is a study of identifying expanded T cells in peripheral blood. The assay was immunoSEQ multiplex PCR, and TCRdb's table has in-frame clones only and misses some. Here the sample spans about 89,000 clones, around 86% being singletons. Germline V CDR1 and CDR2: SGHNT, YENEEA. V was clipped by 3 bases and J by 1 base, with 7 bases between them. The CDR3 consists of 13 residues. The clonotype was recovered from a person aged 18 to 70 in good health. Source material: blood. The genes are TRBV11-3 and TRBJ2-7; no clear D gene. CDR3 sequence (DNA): TGTGCCAGCAGCTTGGGCAATTCCTACGAGCAGTACTTC. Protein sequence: CASSLGNSYEQYF.